Following are 13 T cell receptor beta chains from one sample sequenced in a study of T cell responses to AZD1222 COVID-19 vaccine (dated by TCRdb to 2020 to 2023). The intended sense of this specimen's time point label: baseline before first vaccination. Library preparation was by the immunoSEQ multiplex PCR assay. TCRdb provides this immuneACCESS table in a form limited to in-frame rearrangements. Some clones are lacking; in checked studies, under half of them reflect an unresolved V gene, and why the rest are absent is not known. Recorded for this sample are about 100,000 clones; 70% to 90% of them occurred a single time. The ten largest clonotypes hold 2.8% of the sample. The sample in question was peripheral blood, obtained on day 0 of AZD1222 vaccination. These receptors were collected from an adult in good health.

This clone showed up just a few times. The chain joins TRBV4-1 to TRBJ2-7; D not resolved. Germline CDR1 and CDR2: MGHRA and YSYEKL. V was clipped by 0 bases and J by 5 bases, with 5 bases between them. This CDR3 is built from 12 residues. CDR3 in amino acids: CASSQDHHEQYF. The CDR3 DNA follows: TGCGCCAGCAGCCAAGATCATCACGAGCAGTACTTC.

The chain recombines TRBV7-2 with TRBJ2-5; 7 bases align to TRBD1. With 2 bases clipped from V and 2 bases from J, the junction kept 5 bases outside the gene matches. Germline assignment: CDR1 SGHTA and CDR2 FQGNSA. The CDR3 consists of 15 residues. The CDR3 spells CASSLNGQAQETQYF. As DNA, the CDR3 is TGTGCCAGCAGCTTAAACGGACAGGCACAAGAGACCCAGTACTTC.

The CDR3 DNA is TGTGCCAGCAGCTCCGGGACTAGCGGGAGGGCCCACACCGGGGAGCTGTTTTTT. This translates into CASSSGTSGRAHTGELFF. The chain links TRBV5-4 to TRBJ2-2; 16 bases line up with TRBD2. The germline V gene encodes CDR1 SGHNT and CDR2 YYREEE (reference sequence). The CDR3 length is 18 residues. V lost 3 bases, J lost 3 bases, and 5 bases stayed unmatched.

The CDR3 sequence: CASRASRDRDPYEQYF. In DNA, the CDR3 is TGTGCCAGCAGAGCTTCCCGGGACAGGGATCCCTACGAGCAGTACTTC. V usage is TRBV6-6 and J usage is TRBJ2-7, with 9 bases lining up with TRBD1. The CDR3 consists of 16 residues. V lost 6 bases to trimming and J lost 2 bases; unmatched junction nucleotides: 11. The germline V gene has CDR1 MNHNY and CDR2 SVGAGI (reference sequence).

The gene calls are TRBV20-1 and TRBJ2-1, with unresolved D. In germline, CDR1 is DFQATT, CDR2 SNEGSKA (reference sequence). Trimming removed 3 bases at V and 4 bases at J, with 16 bases between. The CDR3 is 15 residues long. CDR3 sequence (DNA): TGCAGTGCTAGTCCTCTGAGGCAGGAGTACAATGAGCAGTTCTTC. Its protein product is CSASPLRQEYNEQFF.

V and J are TRBV5-1 and TRBJ1-2, with D possibly TRBD1 on 6 matching bases. There are 14 residues in the CDR3. In germline, CDR1 is SGHRS, CDR2 YFSETQ. The germline V and J ends were trimmed by 0 bases and 3 bases, with 9 bases remaining between them. In DNA form, the CDR3 reads TGCGCCAGCAGCTTGGGACAGGTTGACTATGGCTACACCTTC. It codes for CASSLGQVDYGYTF.

The J gene is TRBJ2-7, the V gene TRBV5-1; 7 nucleotides agree with TRBD2. This CDR3 is built from 15 residues. The germline V gene has CDR1 SGHRS and CDR2 YFSETQ. Losses at the gene ends were 2 bases for V and 0 bases for J; bases not matched to a gene: 5. The CDR3 loop is CASSFLAGASYEQYF. The DNA of the CDR3 is TGCGCCAGCAGCTTCTTAGCGGGTGCCTCCTACGAGCAGTACTTC.

The chain joins TRBV10-3 to TRBJ1-3, with 7 bases identical to TRBD1. CDR3 length equals 13 residues. V lost 8 bases, J lost 1 base, and 2 bases stayed unmatched. Germline CDR1 reads ENHRY; CDR2 reads SYGVKD. The CDR3 loop is CAISGGSGNTIYF. CDR3 DNA sequence: TGTGCCATCTCAGGGGGTTCTGGAAACACCATATATTTT.

The chain has TRBV5-1 and TRBJ2-3; TRBD2 matches 7 bases. The V gene end was trimmed by 2 bases and the J gene end by 1 base; junction bases not matched to a gene: 1. This CDR3 spans 14 amino acids. Germline V gives CDR1 SGHRS, CDR2 YFSETQ. The CDR3 loop is CASSLAGRTDTQYF. The DNA of the CDR3 is TGCGCCAGCAGCTTAGCGGGACGCACAGATACGCAGTATTTT.

The chain employs TRBV14 and TRBJ2-3; maybe TRBD2 (6 bases). The CDR3 runs 16 residues. V was cut by 5 bases and J by 2 bases, with 17 bases left in between. Germline-derived CDR1 and CDR2 are SGHDN and FVKESK. The CDR3 DNA is TGTGCCAGCAGCGCGGGGCTTAATGGACCCACAGATACGCAGTATTTT. The encoded protein is CASSAGLNGPTDTQYF.

The rearrangement uses TRBV27 and TRBJ2-3; D unclear. Trimming took 3 bases from V and 3 from J, leaving 7 bases between them. In germline, CDR1 is MNHEY, CDR2 SMNVEV (reference sequence). This CDR3 region has 13 residues. The DNA for the CDR3 is TGTGCCAGCAGTTTCACGAAGACAGATACGCAGTATTTT. As protein: CASSFTKTDTQYF.

CDR3: CASSIGPGYREQFF. The CDR3 nucleotides read TGTGCCAGTAGTATAGGCCCCGGGTATCGGGAGCAGTTCTTC. The chain links TRBV19 to TRBJ2-1, with D unresolved. This CDR3 region has 14 residues. V gave up 1 base and J gave up 10 bases, with 14 bases separating them. The germline gives CDR1 LNHDA, CDR2 SQIVND (reference sequence).

This clone was detected once. The rearrangement uses TRBV24-1 and TRBJ2-2; 11 nucleotides agree with TRBD2. There are 16 residues in the CDR3. CDR1 KGHDR and CDR2 SFDVKD come from the germline V gene. V dropped 6 bases and J dropped 0; count of bases not matched to a gene: 2. The CDR3 spells CATSTGLAANTGELFF. The DNA of the CDR3 is TGTGCCACCAGTACGGGACTAGCGGCGAACACCGGGGAGCTGTTTTTT.